This T cell receptor beta chain comes out of a study of OX40 agonist ivuxolimab in advanced cancers. Study background: Having had anti-PD-1, anti-PD-L1 or anti-CTLA-4 therapy before was allowed, and over 35% had some. Findings and limits, study-wide: Some nonresponders also had low normalized T-cell clonal expansion. More expanded clones were found, on average, in CD8+ than in CD4+ T cells.

The V and J ends lost 1 base and 2 bases respectively, with 9 bases between them. The CDR3 consists of 14 residues. CDR1 and CDR2 from the germline V gene are SGHAT and FQNNGV. Concerning this clone: Its target is not known.

This table comes from immunoSEQ multiplex PCR, and its TCRdb copy is limited to in-frame clones, with some not included. Among around 26,000 clones listed, roughly 91% were seen once. The source is an adult with an advanced solid tumor such as melanoma, head and neck, liver or kidney cancer. This specimen consisted of CD4+ or CD8+ T cells sorted from blood, obtained in a trial of the OX40 agonist ivuxolimab. V gene TRBV11-2 combines with J gene TRBJ2-7; maybe TRBD2 (6 bases). The CDR3 DNA is TGTGCCAGCAGCTTAGGGAGGGGTCCCTACGAGCAGTACTTC. Translated: CASSLGRGPYEQYF.